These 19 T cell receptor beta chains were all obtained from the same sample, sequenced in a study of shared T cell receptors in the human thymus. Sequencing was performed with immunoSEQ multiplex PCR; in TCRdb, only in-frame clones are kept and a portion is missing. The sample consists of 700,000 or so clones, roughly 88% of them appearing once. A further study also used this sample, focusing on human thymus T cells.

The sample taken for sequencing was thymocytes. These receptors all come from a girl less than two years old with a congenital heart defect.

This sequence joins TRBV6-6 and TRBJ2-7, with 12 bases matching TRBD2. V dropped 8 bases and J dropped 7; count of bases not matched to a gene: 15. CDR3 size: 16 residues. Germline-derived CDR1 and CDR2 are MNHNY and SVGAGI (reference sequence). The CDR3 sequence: CASGSPASGGAWEQYF. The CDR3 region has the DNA TGTGCCAGCGGCTCCCCGGCTAGCGGGGGGGCATGGGAGCAGTACTTC.

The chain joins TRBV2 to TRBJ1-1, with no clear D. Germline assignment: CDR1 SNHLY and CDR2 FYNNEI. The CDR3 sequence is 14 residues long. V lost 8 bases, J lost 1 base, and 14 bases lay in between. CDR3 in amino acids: CASRVSGPNTEAFF. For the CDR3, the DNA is TGTGCCAGCCGGGTTAGTGGCCCGAACACTGAAGCTTTCTTT.

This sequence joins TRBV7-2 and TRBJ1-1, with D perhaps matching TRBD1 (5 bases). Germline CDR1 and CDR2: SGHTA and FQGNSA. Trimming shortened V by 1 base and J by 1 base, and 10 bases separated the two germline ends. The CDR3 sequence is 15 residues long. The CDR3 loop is CASSLGGLQNTEAFF. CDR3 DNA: TGTGCCAGCAGCTTAGGGGGACTCCAGAACACTGAAGCTTTCTTT.

CDR3 in DNA: TGTGCCAGCAGCTTCCGACGGGGCTCCTACGAGCAGTACTTC. Protein product: CASSFRRGSYEQYF. This chain connects TRBV13 to TRBJ2-7; perhaps TRBD2 as D (5 bases). The CDR3 is 14 amino acids. Germline V gene data show CDR1 as PRHDT and CDR2 as FYEKMQ (reference sequence). V lost 3 bases to trimming and J lost 0 bases, with 9 bases between them. Drawing the rest from reference TRBV13 and TRBJ2-7, the complete variable domain is AAGVIQSPRHLIKEKRETATLKCYPIPRHDTVYWYQQGPGQDPQFLISFYEKMQSDKGSIPDRFSAQQFSDYHSELNMSSLELGDSALYFCASSFRRGSYEQYFGPGTRLTVT.

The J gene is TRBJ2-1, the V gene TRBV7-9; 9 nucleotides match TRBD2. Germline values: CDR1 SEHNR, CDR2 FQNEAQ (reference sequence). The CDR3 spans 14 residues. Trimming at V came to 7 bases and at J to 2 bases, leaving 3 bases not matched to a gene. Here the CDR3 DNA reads TGTGCCAGCAAGAGCGGGGGGCCCTACAATGAGCAGTTCTTC. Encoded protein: CASKSGGPYNEQFF.

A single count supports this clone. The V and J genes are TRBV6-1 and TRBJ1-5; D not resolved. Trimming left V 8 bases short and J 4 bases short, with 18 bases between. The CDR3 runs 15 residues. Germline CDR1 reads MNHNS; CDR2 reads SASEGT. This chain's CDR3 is CASLAPGLLNQPQHF. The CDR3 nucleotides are TGTGCCAGCCTAGCTCCGGGTCTCCTTAATCAGCCCCAGCATTTT.

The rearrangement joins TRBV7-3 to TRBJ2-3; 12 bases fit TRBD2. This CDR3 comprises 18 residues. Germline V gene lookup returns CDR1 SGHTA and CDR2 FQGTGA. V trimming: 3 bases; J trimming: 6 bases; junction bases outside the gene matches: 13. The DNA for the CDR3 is TGTGCCAGCAGCTTTGGGCTAGCGGGGGGGCCTGGGGAGGATACGCAGTATTTT. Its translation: CASSFGLAGGPGEDTQYF.

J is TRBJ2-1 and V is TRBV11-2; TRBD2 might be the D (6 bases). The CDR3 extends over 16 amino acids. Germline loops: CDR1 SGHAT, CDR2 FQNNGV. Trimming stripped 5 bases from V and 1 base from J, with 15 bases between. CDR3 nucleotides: TGTGCCAGCAGCCCGACACGGGGGATTTCCTACAATGAGCAGTTCTTC. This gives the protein CASSPTRGISYNEQFF. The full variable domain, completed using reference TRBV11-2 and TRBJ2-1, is EAGVAQSPRYKIIEKRQSVAFWCNPISGHATLYWYQQILGQGPKLLIQFQNNGVVDDSQLPKDRFSAERLKGVDSTLKIQPAKLEDSAVYLCASSPTRGISYNEQFFGPGTRLTVL.

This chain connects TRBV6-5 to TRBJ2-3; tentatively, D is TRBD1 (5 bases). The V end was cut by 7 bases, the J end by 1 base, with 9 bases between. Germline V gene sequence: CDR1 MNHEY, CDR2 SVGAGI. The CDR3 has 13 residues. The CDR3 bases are TGTGCCAGCACTGGGGCGGGCACAGATACGCAGTATTTT. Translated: CASTGAGTDTQYF.

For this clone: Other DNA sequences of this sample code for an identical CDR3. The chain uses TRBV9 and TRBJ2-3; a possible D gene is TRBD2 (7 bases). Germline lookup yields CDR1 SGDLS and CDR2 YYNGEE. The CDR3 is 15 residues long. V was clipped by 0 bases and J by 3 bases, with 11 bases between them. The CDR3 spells CASSVGGGATDTQYF. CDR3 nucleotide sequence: TGTGCCAGCAGCGTAGGAGGGGGGGCTACAGATACGCAGTATTTT. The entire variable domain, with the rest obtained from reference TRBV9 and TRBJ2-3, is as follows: DSGVTQTPKHLITATGQRVTLRCSPRSGDLSVYWYQQSLDQGLQFLIQYYNGEERAKGNILERFSAQQFPDLHSELNLSSLELGDSALYFCASSVGGGATDTQYFGPGTRLTVL.

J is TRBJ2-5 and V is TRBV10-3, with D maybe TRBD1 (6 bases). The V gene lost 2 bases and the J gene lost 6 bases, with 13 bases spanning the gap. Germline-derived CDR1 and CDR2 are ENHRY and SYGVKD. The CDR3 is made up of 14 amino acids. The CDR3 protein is CAISETHRAKTQYF. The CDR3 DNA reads TGTGCCATCAGTGAGACCCACAGGGCTAAGACCCAGTACTTC.

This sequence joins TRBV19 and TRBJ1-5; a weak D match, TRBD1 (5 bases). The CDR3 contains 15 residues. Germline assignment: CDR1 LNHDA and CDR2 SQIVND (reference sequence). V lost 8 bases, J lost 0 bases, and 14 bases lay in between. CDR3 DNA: TGTGCCAGTGGCCAGGGTGATTTTAGCAATCAGCCCCAGCATTTT. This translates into CASGQGDFSNQPQHF.

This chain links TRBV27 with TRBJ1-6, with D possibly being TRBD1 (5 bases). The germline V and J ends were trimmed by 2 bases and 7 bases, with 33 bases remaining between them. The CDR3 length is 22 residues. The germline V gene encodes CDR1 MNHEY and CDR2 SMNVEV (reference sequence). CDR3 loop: CASSLRPHTGEYDRKTNSPLHF. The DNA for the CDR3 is TGTGCCAGCAGTTTACGCCCACATACAGGCGAATACGATCGGAAAACGAATTCACCCCTCCACTTT.

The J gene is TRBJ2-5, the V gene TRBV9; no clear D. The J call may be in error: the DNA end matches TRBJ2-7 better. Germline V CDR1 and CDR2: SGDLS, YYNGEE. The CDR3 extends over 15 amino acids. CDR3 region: CASSGGRNYRDEQYF. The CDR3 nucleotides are TGTGCCAGCAGCGGAGGCAGAAACTACCGTGACGAGCAGTACTTC.

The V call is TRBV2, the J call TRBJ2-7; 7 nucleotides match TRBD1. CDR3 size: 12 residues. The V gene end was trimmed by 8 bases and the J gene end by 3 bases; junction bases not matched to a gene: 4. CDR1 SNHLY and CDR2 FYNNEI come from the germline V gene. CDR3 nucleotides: TGTGCCAGCTGCCGGGACAGCTACGAGCAGTACTTC. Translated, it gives CASCRDSYEQYF.

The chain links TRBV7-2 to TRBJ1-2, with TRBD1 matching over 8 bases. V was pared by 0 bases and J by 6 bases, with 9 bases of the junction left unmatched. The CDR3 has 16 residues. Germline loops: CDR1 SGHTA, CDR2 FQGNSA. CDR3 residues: CASSLAPPRGLNGYTF. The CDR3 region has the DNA TGTGCCAGCAGCTTAGCGCCTCCCAGGGGGCTCAATGGCTACACCTTC.

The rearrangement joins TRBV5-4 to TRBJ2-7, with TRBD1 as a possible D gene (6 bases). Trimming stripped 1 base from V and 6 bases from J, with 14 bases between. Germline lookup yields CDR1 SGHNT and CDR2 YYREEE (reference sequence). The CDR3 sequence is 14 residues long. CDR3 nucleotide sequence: TGTGCCAGCAGCTTGTATAGCCAGGGGCGCGAGCAGTACTTC. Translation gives CASSLYSQGREQYF.

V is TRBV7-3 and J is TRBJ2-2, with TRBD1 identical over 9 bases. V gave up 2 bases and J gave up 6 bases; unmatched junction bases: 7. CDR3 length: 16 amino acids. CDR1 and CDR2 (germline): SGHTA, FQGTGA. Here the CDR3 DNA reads TGTGCCAGCAGCTTAGGGACAGGGTCTTCTTCCGGGGAGCTGTTTTTT. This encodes CASSLGTGSSSGELFF.

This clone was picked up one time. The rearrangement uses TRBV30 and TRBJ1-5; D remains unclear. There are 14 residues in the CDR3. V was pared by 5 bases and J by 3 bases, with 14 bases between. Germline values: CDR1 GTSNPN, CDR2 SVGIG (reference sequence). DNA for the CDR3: TGTGCCTGGGGCCGAGGGCCAGTCAATCAGCCCCAGCATTTT. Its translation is CAWGRGPVNQPQHF.